Given below is one T cell receptor beta chain in context. As yet, its antigen is unknown. Extraction of around 2.2 micrograms of genomic DNA from cryopreserved PBMCs supplied material for TCR beta libraries. The CDR3 length is 12 residues. V dropped 7 bases and J dropped 7 bases, with 16 bases sitting between them. Per germline, CDR1 SQVTM and CDR2 ANQGSEA. These data are taken from a study of cytotoxic CD8 clonotypes in ibrutinib-treated CLL. For the study at large: Samples showed on average around 250,000 productive templates and 90,000 or so productive rearrangements.

Study observations and caveats: Treatment saw public clonotypes, which were uncommon, either contract or stay stable.

The table came from immunoSEQ multiplex PCR; TCRdb's copy has only in-frame clones and leaves some out. The sample includes around 150,000 clones, 88% seen only once; the top ten take over 2.5%. The sample in question was PBMCs, obtained at disease progression, from a patient treated with ibrutinib. The chain uses TRBV29-1 and TRBJ2-5; D not resolved. This TCR derives from a human donor with chronic lymphocytic leukemia. The chain's CDR3 is CSATDPARTQYF. CDR3 coding DNA: TGCAGCGCCACTGACCCCGCCCGGACCCAGTACTTC.